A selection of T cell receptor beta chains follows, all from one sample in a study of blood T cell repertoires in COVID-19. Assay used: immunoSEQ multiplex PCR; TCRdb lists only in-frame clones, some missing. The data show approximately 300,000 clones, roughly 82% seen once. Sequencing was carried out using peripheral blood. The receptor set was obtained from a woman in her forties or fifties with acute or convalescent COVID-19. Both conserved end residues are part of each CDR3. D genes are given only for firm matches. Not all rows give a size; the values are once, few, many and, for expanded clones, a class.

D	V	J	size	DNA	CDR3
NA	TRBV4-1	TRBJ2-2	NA	TGCGCCAGCAGCCAAGATGCAGGCGACACCGGGGAGCTGTTTTTT	CASSQDAGDTGELFF
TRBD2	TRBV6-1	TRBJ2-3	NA	TGTGCCAGCAGTGAAGCTATACTAGCGGGAGCGACAGATACGCAGTATTTT	CASSEAILAGATDTQYF
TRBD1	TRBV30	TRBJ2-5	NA	TGTGCCTGGAGTGTACTGGGGACAGGGGCGCAAGAGACCCAGTACTTC	CAWSVLGTGAQETQYF
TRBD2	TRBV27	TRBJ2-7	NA	TGTGCCAGCAGTTTCGAAGGGCGGGAGTACGAGCAGTACTTC	CASSFEGREYEQYF
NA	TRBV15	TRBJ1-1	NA	TGTGCCACCAGCAGAGATCTCCTACTTACTACTACTGAAGCTTTCTTT	CATSRDLLLTTTEAFF
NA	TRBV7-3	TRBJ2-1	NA	TGTGCCAGCAGCTTAGGACAGAACAATGAGCAGTTCTTC	CASSLGQNNEQFF
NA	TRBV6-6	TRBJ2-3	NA	TGTGCCAGCAGACAGGCTAGCACAGATACGCAGTATTTT	CASRQASTDTQYF
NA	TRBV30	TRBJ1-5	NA	TGTGCCTGGAGTGTACGGAGCCTCACATACAATCAGCCCCAGCATTTT	CAWSVRSLTYNQPQHF
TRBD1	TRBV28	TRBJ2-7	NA	TGTGCCAGCAGTCCCCCCACAGGGGACGAGCAGTACTTC	CASSPPTGDEQYF
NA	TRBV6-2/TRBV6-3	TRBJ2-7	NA	TGTGCCAGCAGTCAGGGTAATGAGCAGTACTTC	CASSQGNEQYF
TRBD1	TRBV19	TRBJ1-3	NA	TGTGCCAGTAGTATCCCTGGGACAGCCGAAAACACCATATATTTT	CASSIPGTAENTIYF
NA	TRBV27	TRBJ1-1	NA	TGTGCCAGCAGCCGCGGCAGATGGCTCACTGAAGCTTTCTTT	CASSRGRWLTEAFF
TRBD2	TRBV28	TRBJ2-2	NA	TGTGCCAGCAGTTTCGGGGGCGGGAGGGCGTCCGGGGAGCTGTTTTTT	CASSFGGGRASGELFF
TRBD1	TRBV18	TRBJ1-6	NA	TGTGCCAGCTCATCCGACAGGGTGGGATATTCACCCCTCCACTTT	CASSSDRVGYSPLHF
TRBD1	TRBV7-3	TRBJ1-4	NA	TGTGCCAGCAGCCGCGGACAGGGAGAAAAACTGTTTTTT	CASSRGQGEKLFF
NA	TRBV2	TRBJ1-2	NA	TGTGCCAGCAGTGAAGGGGGCGCAGGGTATGGCTACACCTTC	CASSEGGAGYGYTF
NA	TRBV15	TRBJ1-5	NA	TGTGCCACCAGCCCCTCCGGGGGGGATCCCAGCAATCAGCCCCAGCATTTT	CATSPSGGDPSNQPQHF
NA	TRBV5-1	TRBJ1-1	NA	TGCGCCAGCAGCTTGGATGCGCAGGGAGGAACTGAAGCTTTCTTT	CASSLDAQGGTEAFF
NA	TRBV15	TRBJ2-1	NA	TGTGCCACCAGCAGGCGCGGTAGCTCCTACAATGAGCAGTTCTTC	CATSRRGSSYNEQFF
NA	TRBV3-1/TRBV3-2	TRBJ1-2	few	TGTGCCAGCAGCCAGCCAGGGAACTATGGCTACACCTTC	CASSQPGNYGYTF
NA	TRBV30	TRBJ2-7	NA	TGTGCCTGGAGACGCGGGACCCTGGGAGAGCAGTACTTC	CAWRRGTLGEQYF
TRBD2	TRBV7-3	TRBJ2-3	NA	TGTGCCAGCAGCTTAATAGCGGGAGGTGATACGCAGTATTTT	CASSLIAGGDTQYF
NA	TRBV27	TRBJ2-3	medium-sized	TGTGCCAGCAGTGATAGGGGTGGCGCAGATACGCAGTATTTT	CASSDRGGADTQYF
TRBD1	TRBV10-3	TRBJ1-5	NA	TGTGCCATCAGTGATCGGACAGGAAATCAGCCCCAGCATTTT	CAISDRTGNQPQHF
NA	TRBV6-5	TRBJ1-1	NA	TGTGCCAGCAGGGACCGGGGGGATGTCGCTGAAGCTTTCTTT	CASRDRGDVAEAFF
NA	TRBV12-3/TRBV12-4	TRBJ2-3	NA	TGTGCCAGCAGTTTTGGCTTTGATACGCAGTATTTT	CASSFGFDTQYF
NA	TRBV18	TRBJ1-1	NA	TGTGCCAGCTCACCACCTGATGGGGGCCGGAGGACTGAAGCTTTCTTT	CASSPPDGGRRTEAFF
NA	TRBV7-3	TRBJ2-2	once	TGTGCCAGCAGCTCGCTAGCCCTTCGAGGGCCCACCGGGGAGCTGTTTTTT	CASSSLALRGPTGELFF
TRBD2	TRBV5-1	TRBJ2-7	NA	TGCGCCAGCAGCTGGGGGACTAGCGGGGTCTACGAGCAGTACTTC	CASSWGTSGVYEQYF
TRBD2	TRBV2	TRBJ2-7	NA	TGTGCCAGCAGGATCGGCAGCGGGAGGTACGAGCAGTACTTC	CASRIGSGRYEQYF
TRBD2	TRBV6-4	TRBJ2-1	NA	TGTGCCAGCAGTGAGGTGACTAGCCATGAGCAGTTCTTC	CASSEVTSHEQFF
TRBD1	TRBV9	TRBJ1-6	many	TGTGCCAGCAGGGCTTTGGGGACAGGGCCCCTCCACTTT	CASRALGTGPLHF
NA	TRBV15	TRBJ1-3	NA	TGTGCCACCAGCAGAGATCTGGGAAACACCATATATTTT	CATSRDLGNTIYF
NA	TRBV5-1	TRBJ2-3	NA	TGCGCCAGCAGCTCCCAGGGAATGGATACGCAGTATTTT	CASSSQGMDTQYF
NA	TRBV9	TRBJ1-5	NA	TGTGCCAGCAGCGTAGATGGTAATGAGGTCGAATATAGCAATCAGCCCCAGCATTTT	CASSVDGNEVEYSNQPQHF
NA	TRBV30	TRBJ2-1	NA	TGTGCCTGGAGAGCCCCCCACGGACTGCCCTTAGAGCAGTTCTTC	CAWRAPHGLPLEQFF
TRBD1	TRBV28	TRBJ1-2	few	TGTGCCAGCAGTTTAACACAGGGGGGCTCTGGCTACACCTTC	CASSLTQGGSGYTF
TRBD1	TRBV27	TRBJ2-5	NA	TGTGCCAGCAGAGGACAGGGGCACGAGGAGACCCAGTACTTC	CASRGQGHEETQYF
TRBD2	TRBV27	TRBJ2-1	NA	TGTGCCAGCAGTGCCGGGACTAGCAGCTACAATGAGCAGTTCTTC	CASSAGTSSYNEQFF
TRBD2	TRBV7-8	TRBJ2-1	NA	TGTGCCAGCAGCTTAGTTACTAGCGGGAAAAAAACCTACAATGAGCAGTTCTTC	CASSLVTSGKKTYNEQFF
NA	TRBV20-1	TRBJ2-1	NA	TGCAGTGCTAGTCCGCAGGTCGATGAGCAGTTCTTC	CSASPQVDEQFF